The rows below give T cell receptor beta chains drawn from one sample of a study of T-cell memory formation after mild COVID-19. TCRdb redid the calling of the 5' RACE reads with MiXCR, one entry per CDR3 protein. The data show 100,000 to 150,000 distinct CDR3 sequences, about 15% seen once. What was sequenced was PBMCs or a T cell subset sorted from them (not recorded which). The source of these receptors is a man younger than 30 who had mild COVID-19 (a few samples of this study predate the infection). Cell type and time point are not known. CDR3s include the opening cysteine and the closing phenylalanine or tryptophan. The D gene is left open where the match is weak. Only part of the rows carry a size: once, few, many, or a class if the clone is expanded.

V	J	D	size	DNA	CDR3
TRBV25-1	TRBJ2-1	TRBD2	few	TGTGCCAGCAGTGGTGGTAGCGGGTACAATGAGCAGTTCTTC	CASSGGSGYNEQFF
TRBV6-1	TRBJ1-1	TRBD1	NA	TGTGCCAGCAGTGAAACACGACAGGGAGGAGCTTTCTTT	CASSETRQGGAFF
TRBV2	TRBJ2-4	NA	few	TGTGCCAGCACCCACCAAGGGGAGACAAACATTCAGTACTTC	CASTHQGETNIQYF
TRBV5-1	TRBJ1-1	TRBD1	many	TGCGCCAGCAGCCCGGGGACAGGGGCCAACACTGAAGCTTTCTTT	CASSPGTGANTEAFF
TRBV12-3/TRBV12-4	TRBJ2-7	NA	NA	TGTGCCAGCAGTTCACTAGTGGGGTACGAGCAGTACTTC	CASSSLVGYEQYF
TRBV21-1	TRBJ2-7	NA	NA	TGTGCCAGCAGACGCCGGGACAGGGTGTTCGAGCAGTACTTC	CASRRRDRVFEQYF
TRBV2	TRBJ2-5	NA	NA	TGTGCCAGCACTAAGGGTCAACAAGAGACCCAGTACTTC	CASTKGQQETQYF
TRBV5-1	TRBJ2-4	TRBD1	NA	TGCGCCAGCAGCCAAGAGGGGACAGTGGGAAACATTCAGTACTTC	CASSQEGTVGNIQYF
TRBV6-5	TRBJ2-3	TRBD2	many	TGTGCCAGCAGTTATTCTGCCGCGGGGGTCACAGATACGCAGTATTTT	CASSYSAAGVTDTQYF
TRBV10-3	TRBJ1-2	TRBD1	NA	TGTGCCATCACCCGAGGACAGGGGGACTATGGCTACACCTTC	CAITRGQGDYGYTF
TRBV4-2	TRBJ2-7	NA	NA	TGTGCCAGCAGCTCCGGGACAATCTACGAGCAGTACTTC	CASSSGTIYEQYF
TRBV28	TRBJ2-1	TRBD1	few	TGTGCCAGCACGGCAGGGGGAGTTGGCAATGAGCAGTTCTTC	CASTAGGVGNEQFF
TRBV7-2	TRBJ1-1	TRBD1	many	TGTGCCAGCAGCTTAAGACAGGGGACCACTGAAGCTTTCTTT	CASSLRQGTTEAFF
TRBV5-1	TRBJ2-1	TRBD1	many	TGCGCCAGCAGCCTGACAGGGGGCGCTTACAATGAGCAGTTCTTC	CASSLTGGAYNEQFF
TRBV7-3	TRBJ1-6	NA	few	TGTGCCAGCAAGGCCGCCCATAATTCACCCCTCCACTTT	CASKAAHNSPLHF
TRBV6-5	TRBJ1-1	NA	NA	TGTGCCAGCAGTTACACGACAGGTGGGGGGCGAAACACTGAAGCTTTCTTT	CASSYTTGGGRNTEAFF
TRBV7-3	TRBJ2-3	TRBD2	NA	TGTGCCAGCAGCCCGGTAGCGGGGGGGAGCACAGATACGCAGTATTTT	CASSPVAGGSTDTQYF
TRBV12-3/TRBV12-4	TRBJ1-1	NA	few	TGTGCCAGCACCTTGCAGGGTCACACTGAAGCTTTCTTT	CASTLQGHTEAFF
TRBV24-1	TRBJ2-1	TRBD2	NA	TGTGCCACCAGTGACCGTACACCGGGACTAGCGGGAGGTTGGAATGAGCAGTTCTTC	CATSDRTPGLAGGWNEQFF
TRBV5-4	TRBJ2-5	NA	NA	TGTGCCAGCAGCCACGCGAAGGACGAAGAGACCCAGTACTTC	CASSHAKDEETQYF
TRBV5-4	TRBJ2-2	TRBD2	few	TGTGCCAGCAGTCCAGCAGGGACTAGCGGTTCCGGGGAGCTGTTTTTT	CASSPAGTSGSGELFF
TRBV7-2	TRBJ2-5	TRBD2	NA	TGTGCCAGCAGCTCCCCCTCGACGACTAGCGGGGGCCATAAACAGTACTTC	CASSSPSTTSGGHKQYF
TRBV20-1	TRBJ2-7	NA	few	TGCAGTGCCACGCGCGGGACGGTCGGTCACGAGCAGTACTTC	CSATRGTVGHEQYF
TRBV4-1	TRBJ2-5	TRBD2	few	TGCGCCAGCAGCCAAGATTTGGCTAGCGGGGAGGTGAAGACCCAGTACTTC	CASSQDLASGEVKTQYF
TRBV5-1	TRBJ1-2	NA	few	TGCGCCAGCAGCCTGGACAGTGGAGGATATTATGGCTACACCTTC	CASSLDSGGYYGYTF
TRBV5-1	TRBJ2-2	NA	few	TGCGCCAGCAACCCATCCTGGGGGCACGGGGAGCTGTTTTTT	CASNPSWGHGELFF
TRBV20-1	TRBJ1-6	NA	NA	TGCAGTGCTAGGGCGTGGCGGATTAATTCACCCCTCCACTTT	CSARAWRINSPLHF
TRBV12-3/TRBV12-4	TRBJ1-3	NA	few	TGTGCCAGCAGTTTAGGGGCAAACTCTGGAAACACCATATATTTT	CASSLGANSGNTIYF
TRBV7-3	TRBJ2-2	NA	NA	TGTGCCAGCAGCTTATGGGGCACCGGGGAGCTGTTTTTT	CASSLWGTGELFF
TRBV9	TRBJ2-7	NA	NA	TGTGCCAGCAGCGTAGAGGGACCCACGGGCTACGAGCAGTACTTC	CASSVEGPTGYEQYF
TRBV12-3/TRBV12-4	TRBJ2-3	NA	many	TGTGCCCTTCGGCGGGGGACAGGCACCACAGATACGCAGTATTTT	CALRRGTGTTDTQYF
TRBV5-1	TRBJ2-1	TRBD2	NA	TGCGCCAGCGGAGGTAGCGGGGTAGCGGGTAATGAGCAGTTCTTC	CASGGSGVAGNEQFF
TRBV28	TRBJ2-5	TRBD2	many	TGTGCCAGCAGTTTCCCCTCTGGGACTATAGAGACCCAGTACTTC	CASSFPSGTIETQYF
TRBV5-5	TRBJ2-3	NA	few	TGTGCCAGCAGCATCGGTGGGGCAGATACGCAGTATTTT	CASSIGGADTQYF
TRBV7-9	TRBJ1-1	NA	few	TGTGCCAGCAGCTTAGGCCCCCGAGGGAACACTGAAGCTTTCTTT	CASSLGPRGNTEAFF
TRBV12-3/TRBV12-4	TRBJ1-5	TRBD1	few	TGTGCCAGCAGTGGGACAGGGGGGAATCAGCCCCAGCATTTT	CASSGTGGNQPQHF
TRBV24-1	TRBJ2-3	TRBD1	many	TGTGCCACCAGAGGGGGCGGAGATACGCAGTATTTT	CATRGGGDTQYF
TRBV18	TRBJ2-1	TRBD2	few	TGTGCCAGCTCACCACCTAGCGGGGGAACCTACAATGAGCAGTTCTTC	CASSPPSGGTYNEQFF
TRBV28	TRBJ1-2	NA	NA	TGTGCCAGCAGTGTCTCAGGATCTGGCTACACCTTC	CASSVSGSGYTF
TRBV5-1	TRBJ1-1	NA	many	TGCGCCAGCAGCTTGACTACCGACAGGATTCACACTGAAGCTTTCTTT	CASSLTTDRIHTEAFF
TRBV29-1	TRBJ1-4	NA	few	TGCAGCGTTAGAAGCGGCGACTGGGAAAAACTGTTTTTT	CSVRSGDWEKLFF
TRBV6-2/TRBV6-3	TRBJ1-1	NA	many	TGTGCCAGCAGCCATGCCTTGTTCAGAGGTGAAGCTTTCTTT	CASSHALFRGEAFF
TRBV20-1	TRBJ2-3	TRBD2	few	TGCAGTGCACCGACTAGCGGGGGAACAGATACGCAGTATTTT	CSAPTSGGTDTQYF
TRBV5-6	TRBJ2-4	TRBD2	NA	TGTGCCAGCAGCCTTCCAGGCGGGAGTGGGAACATTCAGTACTTC	CASSLPGGSGNIQYF
TRBV25-1	TRBJ2-2	NA	few	TGTGCCAGCAGTGAGGTTTTGTTCACCGGGGAGCTGTTTTTT	CASSEVLFTGELFF
TRBV7-2	TRBJ1-1	NA	few	TGTGCCAGCAGCTTTTTAAGCCTTCGGGCTTTCTTT	CASSFLSLRAFF
TRBV12-3/TRBV12-4	TRBJ2-2	NA	few	TGTGCCAGCAGTTTTGGTCAGGGATTTGGCGGGGAGCTGTTTTTT	CASSFGQGFGGELFF
TRBV13	TRBJ2-2	TRBD1	NA	TGTGCCAGCAGCTTAGGAGACAGGGGGACCGGGGAGCTGTTTTTT	CASSLGDRGTGELFF